Below are 23 T cell receptor beta chains sequenced from a single sample in a study of blood T cell repertoires in COVID-19. Only in-frame clones appear in the TCRdb table, and some are missing; sequencing was by immunoSEQ multiplex PCR. This table holds 300,000 or so clones, approximately 90% found once. The sample consisted of peripheral blood. The receptors shown here come from a woman aged 40 to 49 with acute or convalescent COVID-19.

This chain uses TRBV4-1 with TRBJ2-2; 16 bases map to TRBD2. Germline CDR1 reads MGHRA; CDR2 reads YSYEKL. V dropped 5 bases and J dropped 7; count of bases not matched to a gene: 10. The CDR3 runs 18 residues. The chain's CDR3 is CASSSGTSGGARVGELFF. Here the CDR3 DNA reads TGCGCCAGCAGCTCCGGGACTAGCGGGGGGGCGAGGGTCGGGGAGCTGTTTTTT.

CDR3 sequence: CASSLFDTLNQPQHF. The CDR3 DNA follows: TGTGCCAGCAGTTTATTTGACACTTTAAATCAGCCCCAGCATTTT. The chain couples TRBV28 to TRBJ1-5; D not resolved. Germline loops: CDR1 MDHEN, CDR2 SYDVKM. The germline V and J ends were trimmed by 1 base and 4 bases, with 11 bases remaining between them. The CDR3 spans 15 residues.

This clone was seen only a few times. The V call is TRBV7-3, the J call TRBJ1-2; D ambiguous. Germline loops: CDR1 SGHTA, CDR2 FQGTGA. This CDR3 comprises 14 residues. Trimming took off 5 bases at V and 2 bases at J, with 12 bases between the two ends. The CDR3 spells CASSPSQSNYGYTF. As DNA, the CDR3 is TGTGCCAGCAGCCCCTCTCAGTCAAACTATGGCTACACCTTC.

The chain has TRBV2 and TRBJ1-5; the match to TRBD1 covers 8 bases. The CDR3 runs to 15 residues. Germline lookup yields CDR1 SNHLY and CDR2 FYNNEI. V lost 4 bases to trimming and J lost 4 bases; unmatched junction nucleotides: 6. CDR3 coding DNA: TGTGCCAGCAGTGGGTCGGACAGGGTAAATCAGCCCCAGCATTTT. This gives the protein CASSGSDRVNQPQHF. The whole variable domain, filled in from reference TRBV2 and TRBJ1-5, reads EPEVTQTPSHQVTQMGQEVILRCVPISNHLYFYWYRQILGQKVEFLVSFYNNEISEKSEIFDDQFSVERPDGSNFTLKIRSTKLEDSAMYFCASSGSDRVNQPQHFGDGTRLSIL.

In its sample, this clone was seen once. This chain links TRBV4-2 with TRBJ2-1; 10 nucleotides match TRBD1. Germline V gives CDR1 LGHNA, CDR2 YNFKEQ. The CDR3 length is 14 residues. J lost 7 bases, V lost 3 bases, and 3 bases had no gene match. The CDR3 loop reads CASSHRDRGNEQFF. The CDR3 DNA reads as TGTGCCAGCAGCCATCGGGACAGGGGAAATGAGCAGTTCTTC.

The V gene is TRBV2, the J gene TRBJ2-1, with TRBD2 matching over 11 bases. Germline V gene sequence: CDR1 SNHLY, CDR2 FYNNEI. The CDR3 is 19 amino acids. Trimming removed 7 bases from V and 6 bases from J; junction bases left unmatched: 20. The CDR3 here is CASMEPRGPSSGGTNEQFF. In DNA, the CDR3 is TGTGCCAGCATGGAACCGAGAGGACCGTCTAGCGGGGGGACCAATGAGCAGTTCTTC.

Only a few counts were recorded for this clone. Other DNA sequences from this sample encode an identical CDR3 as well. The J gene is TRBJ1-2, the V gene TRBV4-1, with unresolved D. The V end was cut by 1 base, the J end by 4 bases, with 7 bases between. The germline V gene encodes CDR1 MGHRA and CDR2 YSYEKL. The CDR3 totals 13 residues. The CDR3 loop is CASSQGPGYGYTF. The CDR3 bases are TGCGCCAGCAGCCAAGGGCCTGGCTATGGCTACACCTTC.

This chain links TRBV11-2 with TRBJ1-6, with unresolved D. CDR1 and CDR2 (germline): SGHAT, FQNNGV. Between the trimmed V and J ends, which lost 6 bases and 6 bases, there was a span of 9 bases. The CDR3 is 13 amino acids. This CDR3 reads CASSPNSNSPLHF. Here the CDR3 DNA reads TGTGCCAGCAGTCCCAACAGTAATTCACCCCTCCACTTT.

The genes are TRBV10-3 and TRBJ2-5; D might be TRBD2 (6 bases). Germline CDR1 is ENHRY and CDR2 is SYGVKD. This CDR3 is built from 15 residues. The germline V and J ends were trimmed by 2 bases and 7 bases, with 17 bases remaining between them. The CDR3 nucleotides are TGTGCCATCAGTGAGACCGACTCCCGGGGGAGGACCCAGTACTTC. This codes for CAISETDSRGRTQYF.

The V gene is TRBV6-5, the J gene TRBJ1-3; perhaps TRBD1 as D (5 bases). Germline CDR1 MNHEY, CDR2 SVGAGI. This CDR3 is built from 11 residues. Trimming stripped 5 bases from V and 8 bases from J, with 7 bases between. CDR3: CASSRGDTIYF. The CDR3 bases are TGTGCCAGCAGTCGGGGGGACACCATATATTTT.

The chain recombines TRBV5-4 with TRBJ1-2; tentative D call: TRBD1 (6 bases). Germline CDR1 SGHNT, CDR2 YYREEE (reference sequence). The CDR3 spans 14 residues. V was shortened by 4 bases and J by 10 bases, with 20 bases between the two germline ends. DNA for the CDR3: TGTGCCAGCAGCCTGGGGGGGCAGGGTTTTGACTACACCTTC. It is translated as CASSLGGQGFDYTF. Full variable domain (outside the CDR3, taken from reference TRBV5-4 and TRBJ1-2): ETGVTQSPTHLIKTRGQQVTLRCSSQSGHNTVSWYQQALGQGPQFIFQYYREEENGRGNFPPRFSGLQFPNYSSELNVNALELDDSALYLCASSLGGQGFDYTFGSGTRLTVV.

The V gene is TRBV21-1, the J gene TRBJ2-7; TRBD2, as called in the table, went unchecked against the DNA. TRBV21-1 corresponds to a pseudogene. This CDR3 region has 16 residues. This CDR3 reads CASSKSFGLSSYEQYV. CDR3 DNA: TGTGCCAGCAGCAAATCTTTCGGGTTAAGCTCCTACGAGCAGTACGTC.

This chain connects TRBV2 to TRBJ1-5; D is uncertain. CDR3 length: 14 amino acids. Per germline, CDR1 SNHLY and CDR2 FYNNEI. Trimming pared 6 bases from V and 7 bases from J, leaving 16 bases between. The CDR3 sequence is CASSRYSGFQPQHF. CDR3 bases: TGTGCCAGCAGCCGCTACAGCGGCTTCCAGCCCCAGCATTTT. Full variable domain (outside the CDR3, taken from reference TRBV2 and TRBJ1-5): EPEVTQTPSHQVTQMGQEVILRCVPISNHLYFYWYRQILGQKVEFLVSFYNNEISEKSEIFDDQFSVERPDGSNFTLKIRSTKLEDSAMYFCASSRYSGFQPQHFGDGTRLSIL.

V gene TRBV30 combines with J gene TRBJ1-1, with D possibly matching TRBD1 (5 bases). V lost 0 bases and J 1 base, leaving 12 bases between the germline ends. CDR1 and CDR2 from the germline V gene are GTSNPN and SVGIG (reference sequence). This CDR3 has 15 amino acids. The CDR3 coding sequence is TGTGCCTGGAGTGTTTCCCCGACAGCGAACACTGAAGCTTTCTTT. It codes for CAWSVSPTANTEAFF.

This chain uses TRBV9 with TRBJ1-2; weak D call: TRBD1 (6 bases). CDR3 size: 13 residues. Trimming took off 3 bases at V and 6 bases at J, with 12 bases between the two ends. The germline V gene encodes CDR1 SGDLS and CDR2 YYNGEE. The CDR3 coding sequence is TGTGCCAGCAGCGCACAGGGTCACCATGGCTACACCTTC. Protein: CASSAQGHHGYTF.

DNA of the CDR3: TGTGCCTGGAGTCCTCCGACAGGGGTTTTCATGAACACTGAAGCTTTCTTT. As protein: CAWSPPTGVFMNTEAFF. This sequence joins TRBV30 and TRBJ1-1; 8 positions match TRBD1. The CDR3 sequence is 17 residues long. Germline V gives CDR1 GTSNPN, CDR2 SVGIG (reference sequence). V lost 2 bases and J lost 0; bases outside the gene matches: 11.

The chain links TRBV19 to TRBJ1-1; D gene uncertain. The germline gives CDR1 LNHDA, CDR2 SQIVND (reference sequence). CDR3 length: 15 residues. Trimming left V 4 bases short and J 4 bases short, with 16 bases between. The DNA of the CDR3 is TGTGCCAGTAGTAGGCCAGTGGAGGAGATCACTGAAGCTTTCTTT. It translates to CASSRPVEEITEAFF.

The rearrangement uses TRBV4-1 and TRBJ1-2, with a weak D call TRBD1 (6 bases). The CDR3 has 15 amino acids. The V gene lost 2 bases and the J gene lost 5 bases, with 15 bases spanning the gap. The germline gives CDR1 MGHRA, CDR2 YSYEKL. The CDR3 spells CASSQNNRAPYGYTF. The CDR3 DNA is TGCGCCAGCAGCCAAAACAACAGGGCCCCTTATGGCTACACCTTC.

This clone was seen just once. The J gene is TRBJ1-6, the V gene TRBV5-6; the match to TRBD1 covers 10 bases. CDR1 SGHDT and CDR2 YYEEEE come from the germline V gene. CDR3 length: 16 amino acids. Trimming at V came to 3 bases and at J to 8 bases, leaving 8 bases not matched to a gene. The CDR3 DNA sequence: TGTGCCAGCAGCTCCATAGGGGGACAGGGGCATTCACCCCTCCACTTT. Translation: CASSSIGGQGHSPLHF.

The rearrangement joins TRBV12-3 or TRBV12-4 to TRBJ1-1; D might be TRBD1 (6 bases). V shed 5 bases and J shed 5 bases, with 9 bases lying between them. The length of the CDR3 is 12 residues. DNA of the CDR3: TGTGCCAGCAGTCTACAGGGAACTGAAGCTTTCTTT. As protein: CASSLQGTEAFF.

This sequence joins TRBV6-5 and TRBJ2-4; 7 bases are a match to TRBD1. V dropped 8 bases and J dropped 6; count of bases not matched to a gene: 10. The CDR3 is 14 residues long. CDR1 is MNHEY and CDR2 is SVGAGI in the germline V gene. CDR3 protein: CASHPQRQGNIQYF. In DNA, the CDR3 is TGTGCCAGCCATCCCCAACGACAGGGAAACATTCAGTACTTC.

The rearrangement joins TRBV14 to TRBJ1-1; possibly TRBD1 for D (5 bases). Germline CDR1 reads SGHDN; CDR2 reads FVKESK. Trimming took 4 bases from V and 1 from J, leaving 10 bases between them. CDR3 size: 14 residues. CDR3 amino acids: CASSPGRGNTEAFF. The CDR3 DNA follows: TGTGCCAGCAGCCCCGGGAGGGGGAACACTGAAGCTTTCTTT.

The CDR3 spells CASSPRGGAEWDTIYF. The CDR3, as DNA: TGTGCCAGCAGCCCTCGAGGCGGGGCTGAGTGGGACACCATATATTTT. V usage is TRBV11-2 and J usage is TRBJ1-3; the D gene is possibly TRBD1 (5 bases). Germline assignment: CDR1 SGHAT and CDR2 FQNNGV. This CDR3 has 16 amino acids. The V end was cut by 5 bases, the J end by 8 bases, with 22 bases between.